This T cell receptor (beta chain) was obtained from a study of shared clonotypes between healthy human individuals. Assay: immunoSEQ multiplex PCR; the TCRdb copy retains only in-frame clones and omits some. The sample records approximately 2,300,000 clones, roughly 92% being singletons. The healthy adult donors were HIV-negative and reported no recent acute infections or vaccinations. The CD4+ fraction was divided into a CD45RA+ naive subset and a CD45RA-negative memory subset. V lost 5 bases to trimming and J lost 7 bases, with 23 bases between them. CDR3 length equals 17 residues. Germline V gene sequence: CDR1 KGHSH, CDR2 LQKENI.

The sequence came from a young man in good health. Some clones in this sample may be carry-over from other donors' samples. The V and J genes are TRBV18 and TRBJ1-4, with D maybe TRBD1 (5 bases). Sequencing input: naive CD4+ T cells from PBMCs. Subset meaning: CD45RA+ positively selected. This CDR3 reads CASSGARRADSLEKLFF. CDR3 nucleotides: TGTGCCAGCTCAGGGGCCAGAAGGGCGGACTCACTTGAAAAACTGTTTTTT.